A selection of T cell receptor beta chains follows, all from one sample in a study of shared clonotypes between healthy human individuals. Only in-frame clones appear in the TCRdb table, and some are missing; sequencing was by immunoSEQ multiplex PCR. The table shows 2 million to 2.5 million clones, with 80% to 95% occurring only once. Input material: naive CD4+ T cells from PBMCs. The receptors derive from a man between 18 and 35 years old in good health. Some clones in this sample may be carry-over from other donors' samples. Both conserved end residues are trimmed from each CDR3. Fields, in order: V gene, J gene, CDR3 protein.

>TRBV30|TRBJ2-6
AWSAGSGVSGANVLT
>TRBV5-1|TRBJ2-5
ASSLTWGETQY
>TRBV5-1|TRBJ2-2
ASSPRTSGDTGELF
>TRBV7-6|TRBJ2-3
ASSPQREWRTDTQY
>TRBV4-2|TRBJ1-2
ASSQDYTAGGYGYT
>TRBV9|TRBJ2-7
ASSVVGRTGRVCEQY
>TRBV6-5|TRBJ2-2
ASSYSSGRSTGELF
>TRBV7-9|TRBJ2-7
ASSYRSTGDYEQY
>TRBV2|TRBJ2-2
ASSVLGKELF
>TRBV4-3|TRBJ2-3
ASSQAGGRATDTQY
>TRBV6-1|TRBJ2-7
ASSDGLAGAISYEQY
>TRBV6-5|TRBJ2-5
ASRPPGGPQETQY
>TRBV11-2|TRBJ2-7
ASSFRLDSYEQY
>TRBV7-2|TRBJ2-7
ASSLNLAPGY
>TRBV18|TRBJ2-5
ASSPRTTIQETQY
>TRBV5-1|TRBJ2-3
ASSLEDSSTDTQY
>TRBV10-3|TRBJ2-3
AISFLLMSGRSTDTQY
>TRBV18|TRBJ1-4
ASSPGTGDEKLF
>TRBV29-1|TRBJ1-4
SVAQVGGEKLF
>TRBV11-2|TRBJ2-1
ASSYGTSGSYNEQF
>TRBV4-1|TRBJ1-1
ASSQPIGGSNTEAF
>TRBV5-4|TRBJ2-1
AVEREEIEQF
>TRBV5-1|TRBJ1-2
ASSREGGGGYT
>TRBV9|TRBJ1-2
ASSGGGGHLIYGYT
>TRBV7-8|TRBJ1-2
ASSLKGDRGVGYT
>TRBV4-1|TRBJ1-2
ASRFDSNYGYT
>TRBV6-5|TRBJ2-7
ASSRDRASTYEQY
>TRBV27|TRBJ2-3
ASSPKGVGTDTQY
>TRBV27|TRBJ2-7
ASSWSSASYEQY
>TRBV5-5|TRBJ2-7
ASSLAAPSKYEQY
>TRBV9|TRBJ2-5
ASSGRFPRETQY
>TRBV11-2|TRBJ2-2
ASSRGTVSGELF
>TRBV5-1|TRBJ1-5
ASSEQSNQPQH
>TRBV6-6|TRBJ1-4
ASSYDGTGGKLF
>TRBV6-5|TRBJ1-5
ASRRQGANQPQH
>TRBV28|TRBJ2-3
ASSPGGRGSTDTQY